This TCR beta chain appears in the sequencing data of a study of blood T cell repertoires in COVID-19. Unmatched junction bases numbered 20, after V lost 8 bases and J lost 2 bases. Germline CDR1 reads MDHEN; CDR2 reads SYDVKM. CDR3 length equals 18 residues. Only in-frame clones appear in the TCRdb table, and some are missing; sequencing was by immunoSEQ multiplex PCR. The top ten hold over 5% of the sample, which has more than 150,000 clones, around four fifths seen once. The sequenced sample consisted of peripheral blood. This clonotype originated in a woman aged 30 to 39 with acute or convalescent COVID-19. This chain links TRBV28 with TRBJ2-7; TRBD1 matches at 8 bases. CDR3 protein: CASSRGRTGTGDTYEQYF. CDR3 DNA sequence: TGTGCCAGCTCGCGCGGCCGCACCGGGACAGGCGATACCTACGAGCAGTACTTC.